The TCR beta chain under discussion was sequenced for a study of response to subunit inactivated influenza vaccine. Each CDR3 protein gets one entry after TCRdb re-called the RT-PCR reads with MiXCR. The sample holds hundreds of thousands of distinct CDR3 sequences, 10% to 15% seen once. In this sample, this clonotype turned up a few times. Sample: PBMCs from blood, taken on the day of vaccination. This sequence originates from a man aged 45-65 years who received an inactivated influenza vaccine.

The CDR3 reads CASGCGWCPYEQYF. DNA for the CDR3: TGTGCTAGTGGGTGTGGTTGGTGTCCCTACGAGCAGTACTTC. V and J are TRBV12-5 and TRBJ2-7; D gene unclear. This CDR3 is 14 amino acids long. Trimming left V 6 bases short and J 2 bases short, with 14 bases between. Germline V gives CDR1 LGHNT, CDR2 FRNRAP.